This T cell receptor (beta chain) was identified during a study of neoadjuvant nivolumab and ipilimumab in lung cancer. The V gene lost 10 bases and the J gene lost 1 base, with 17 bases spanning the gap. The length of the CDR3 is 14 residues. The germline CDR1 and CDR2 sequences are MNHNS and SASEGT. This clone was seen only a few times. Sequencing used immunoSEQ multiplex PCR; TCRdb keeps in-frame clones, though not all of them. The sample consists of roughly 2,300 clones, approximately 84% of them appearing once. The specimen comprised adjacent normal lung tissue, sampled after neoadjuvant nivolumab, alone or with ipilimumab, at or shortly before surgery. The chain combines TRBV6-1 with TRBJ2-7; TRBD1 or TRBD2 may be the D gene (5 bases each). This TCR was sampled from an adult with non-small cell lung cancer. The CDR3 DNA reads as TGTGCCACCTTCGGGACCCGGGTTTCCTACGAGCAGTACTTC. It specifies CATFGTRVSYEQYF.